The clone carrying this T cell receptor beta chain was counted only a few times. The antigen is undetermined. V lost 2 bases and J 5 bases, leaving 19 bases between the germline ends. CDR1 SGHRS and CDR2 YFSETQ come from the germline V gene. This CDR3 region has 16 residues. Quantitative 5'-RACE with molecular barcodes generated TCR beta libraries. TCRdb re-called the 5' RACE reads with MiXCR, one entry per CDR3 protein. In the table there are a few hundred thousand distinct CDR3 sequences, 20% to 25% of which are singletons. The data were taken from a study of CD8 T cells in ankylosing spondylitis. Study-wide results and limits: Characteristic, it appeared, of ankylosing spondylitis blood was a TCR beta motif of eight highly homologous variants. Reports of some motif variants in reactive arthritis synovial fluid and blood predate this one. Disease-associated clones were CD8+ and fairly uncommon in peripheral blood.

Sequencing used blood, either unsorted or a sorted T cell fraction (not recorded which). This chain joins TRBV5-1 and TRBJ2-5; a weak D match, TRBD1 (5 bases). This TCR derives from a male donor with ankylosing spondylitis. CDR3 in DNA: TGCGCCAGCAGCTTTCTGCCAGGGTCGGTTAGGGAGACCCAGTACTTC. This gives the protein CASSFLPGSVRETQYF.